The T cell receptor beta chain described here comes from a study of beta chain features in type 1 diabetes. For the study at large: In age, gender and cell yields, patients were similar to healthy donors. The study examined 107,917,701 sorted cells across all samples. Findings and limits, study-wide: PCR could preferentially amplify shorter templates, alike in patients and controls.

This CDR3 spans 15 amino acids. CDR1 and CDR2 from the germline V gene are MNHEY and SMNVEV (reference sequence). V dropped 5 bases and J dropped 2 bases, with 15 bases sitting between them. As for this clone: Its antigen is as yet unknown.

Purity of each sorted population was above 95%. Every isolated RNA sample was fully reverse transcribed, so sequencing captured expressed TCRB transcripts. TCRdb keeps only in-frame clones here, not all; method: immunoSEQ multiplex PCR. This sample yields under 950,000 clones, of which 15% to 20% are seen a single time; 0.02% to 0.03% belongs to the top ten. Sequencing used naive CD4+ T cells from blood. The receptor was derived from a young woman in good health. The rearrangement links TRBV27 to TRBJ1-1; D remains ambiguous. The CDR3 nucleotides are TGTGCCAGCAGTGCCCGCCCCGCACATAACACTGAAGCTTTCTTT. Its protein is CASSARPAHNTEAFF.